The present TCR beta chain was sequenced within a study of blood T cell repertoires in COVID-19. Study overall: Acute-phase and convalescent COVID-19 samples originated in the United States, Italy and Spain.

Study processing details: The assay estimated nucleated cells by amplifying reference gene primers. Some clones are missing from TCRdb's copy, which holds only in-frame ones; the method was immunoSEQ multiplex PCR. V and J calls and clone size come straight from that table; D and trimming were deduced from the DNA. The repertoire includes around 300,000 clones, about 85% of them detected once, and roughly 2.7% sits in the top ten. Trimming took 4 bases from V and 5 from J, leaving 9 bases between them. The CDR3 spans 13 residues. CDR1 is LNHDA and CDR2 is SQIVND in the germline V gene (reference sequence).

The sample was PBMCs or T cells enriched from blood (not recorded which). This clonotype was sampled from a woman aged 45-65 years who had recovered from COVID-19. V and J are TRBV19 and TRBJ1-5; no clear D. CDR3 in DNA: TGTGCCAGTAGTACGGCGGAAGATCAGCCCCAGCATTTT. Its protein product is CASSTAEDQPQHF.